The entry below describes one T cell receptor beta chain. Trimming took 5 bases from V and 0 from J; bases not matched to a gene: 0. The CDR3 runs to 13 residues. The V gene's germline CDR1 is MNHEY and CDR2 SMNVEV (reference sequence). The data were obtained in a study of somatic mutations in cytotoxic T cells in rheumatoid arthritis. Study in general: Right after diagnosis, and before any treatment had started, patient peripheral blood (about 30 ml EDTA) was drawn. Nearly 100% purity was obtained when some V beta antibody-stained T-cell populations were flow-sorted; these included V beta1+ cells sequenced for TCRB.

TCRdb's copy holds only in-frame clones and misses some; the assay was immunoSEQ multiplex PCR. There are more than 4,500 clones in the sample; roughly 82% occur only once, and about 50% lies in the top ten. Sequencing used CD8+ T cells sorted from blood. The chain combines TRBV27 with TRBJ1-2; 7 bases are a match to TRBD1. The clonotype comes from a woman aged 45 to 65 with rheumatoid arthritis. CDR3 nucleotide sequence: TGTGCCAGCAGTACAGGGGCTAACTATGGCTACACCTTC. It codes for CASSTGANYGYTF.